Listed below are T cell receptor beta chains from one sample, sequenced in a study of T cell responses to AZD1222 COVID-19 vaccine. The protocol was immunoSEQ multiplex PCR, while the TCRdb copy is restricted to in-frame clones and leaves out a portion. The data contain about 160,000 clones, 92% of them singletons. The material sequenced was peripheral blood, taken 28 days after the second AZD1222 dose. The origin of the receptors is an adult who received the AZD1222 COVID-19 vaccine. Both conserved end residues are part of each CDR3.

v_call,cdr3_aa
TRBV12-3/TRBV12-4,CAISPGRIEQYF
TRBV19,CASRHQGAQESEKLFF
TRBV10-3,CAISLGEHTDTQYF
TRBV30,CASLGVGNTIYF
TRBV6-4,CASSEYSGFYGYTF
TRBV24-1,CATSDPSRQGRTGELFF
TRBV2,CASRVWETQYF
TRBV21-1,CASRVGQTGNTIYF
TRBV3-1/TRBV3-2,CASSPDGGRDTQYF
TRBV23-1,CASSPARTGGSNQPQHF
TRBV27,CASSLSSGLAYNEQFF
TRBV30,CAWSIGSGTDTQYF
TRBV6-2/TRBV6-3,CASSDRVNWTYQETQYF
TRBV4-3,CASSQDRRHEETQYF
TRBV11-2,CASSLGAGLSGYTF
TRBV7-2,CASSLDPGRPETQYF
TRBV5-1,CASSQIGTDNSPLHF
TRBV3-1/TRBV3-2,CASSPYGGNTIYF
TRBV14,CATTTGRSNQPQHF
TRBV5-1,CASSPGTAGATQYF
TRBV10-1,CASSPGTGGFEAFF
TRBV11-1,CASSPLLADFSYEQYF
TRBV27,CASSFVGGYYNEQFF
TRBV2,CASSLDGIQSYEQYF
TRBV28,CASSRTTNEKLFF
TRBV9,CASSVGPEGRPYNEQFF